This T cell receptor (beta chain) was sequenced during a study of regulatory T cells in long-lasting Graves disease. The time point: newly diagnosed GD, antithyroid drugs for less than 3 months. RNA extracted from PBMCs served as the sequencing template. TCR beta libraries were built with iRepertoire HTBI primers and Arm-PCR of CDR3 regions. TCRdb used MiXCR to reprocess the multiplex PCR reads, holding one entry per CDR3 protein. Altogether 500,000 to 700,000 distinct CDR3 sequences are present, about 16% being singletons, with the ten largest covering more than 15%. Whole-study results and caveats: Thyroid tissue went unexamined; only peripheral blood was analyzed. Reduced TCR diversity was observed in persistent Graves' patients versus newly diagnosed patients.

Many counts were recorded for this clonotype. Its antigen is not known. This CDR3 has 15 amino acids. V trimming: 7 bases; J trimming: 6 bases; junction bases outside the gene matches: 13. Germline V gene data show CDR1 as SNHLY and CDR2 as FYNNEI. The sample also formed part of further work on T cells in Graves' hyperthyroidism and ophthalmopathy.

This specimen was peripheral blood mononuclear cells (PBMCs), taken at new diagnosis, from a patient treated with antithyroid drugs. The receptor comes from a woman aged 25 to 39 with Graves disease. The chain employs TRBV2 and TRBJ2-7, with 9 bases fitting TRBD2. The CDR3 here is CASIQVLAGSGEQYF. The CDR3 bases are TGTGCCAGCATCCAAGTACTAGCGGGTTCGGGCGAGCAGTACTTC.